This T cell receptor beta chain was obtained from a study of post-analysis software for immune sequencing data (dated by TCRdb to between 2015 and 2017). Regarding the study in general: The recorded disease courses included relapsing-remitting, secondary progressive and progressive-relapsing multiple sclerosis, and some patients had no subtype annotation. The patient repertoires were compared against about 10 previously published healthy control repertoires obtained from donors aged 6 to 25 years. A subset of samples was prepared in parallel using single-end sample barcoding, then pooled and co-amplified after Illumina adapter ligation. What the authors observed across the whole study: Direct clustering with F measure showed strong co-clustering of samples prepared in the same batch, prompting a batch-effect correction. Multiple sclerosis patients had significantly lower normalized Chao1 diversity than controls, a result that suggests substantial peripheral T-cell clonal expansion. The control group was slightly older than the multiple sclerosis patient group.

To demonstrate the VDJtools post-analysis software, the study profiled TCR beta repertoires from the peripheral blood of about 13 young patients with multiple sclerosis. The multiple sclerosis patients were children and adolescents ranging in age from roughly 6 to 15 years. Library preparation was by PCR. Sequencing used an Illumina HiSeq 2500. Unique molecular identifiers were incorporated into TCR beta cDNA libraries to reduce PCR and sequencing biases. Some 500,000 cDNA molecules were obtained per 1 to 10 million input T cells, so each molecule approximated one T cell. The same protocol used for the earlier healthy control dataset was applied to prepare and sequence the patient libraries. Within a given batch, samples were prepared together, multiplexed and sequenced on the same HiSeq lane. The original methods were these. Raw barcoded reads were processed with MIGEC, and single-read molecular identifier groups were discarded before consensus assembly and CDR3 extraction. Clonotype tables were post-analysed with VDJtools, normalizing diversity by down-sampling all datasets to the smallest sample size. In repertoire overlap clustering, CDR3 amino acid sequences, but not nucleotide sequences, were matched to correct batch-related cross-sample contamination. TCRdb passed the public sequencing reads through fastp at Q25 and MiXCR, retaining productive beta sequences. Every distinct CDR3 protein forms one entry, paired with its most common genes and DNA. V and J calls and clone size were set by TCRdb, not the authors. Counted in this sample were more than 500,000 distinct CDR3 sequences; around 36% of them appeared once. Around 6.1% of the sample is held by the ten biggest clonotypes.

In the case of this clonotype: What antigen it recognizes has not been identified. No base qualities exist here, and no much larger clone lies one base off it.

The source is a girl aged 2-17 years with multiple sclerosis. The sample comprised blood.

The nucleotide sequence reads TGTGCCAGCTCAACGACAGGGCCGAACACTGAAGCTTTCTTT. This is translated as CASSTTGPNTEAFF. The chain is encoded by TRBV18 joined to TRBJ1-1; TRBD1 lines up with 7 middle nucleotides. The CDR3 contains 14 residues, cysteine and phenylalanine counted. Just CDR3 DNA is preserved here, 42 bases in frame from base 1. The V end gives up 5 bases and the J end 1 base, leaving 4 bases in the junction not matched to a gene. The germline V gene gives CDR1 as KGHSH and CDR2 as LQKENI.